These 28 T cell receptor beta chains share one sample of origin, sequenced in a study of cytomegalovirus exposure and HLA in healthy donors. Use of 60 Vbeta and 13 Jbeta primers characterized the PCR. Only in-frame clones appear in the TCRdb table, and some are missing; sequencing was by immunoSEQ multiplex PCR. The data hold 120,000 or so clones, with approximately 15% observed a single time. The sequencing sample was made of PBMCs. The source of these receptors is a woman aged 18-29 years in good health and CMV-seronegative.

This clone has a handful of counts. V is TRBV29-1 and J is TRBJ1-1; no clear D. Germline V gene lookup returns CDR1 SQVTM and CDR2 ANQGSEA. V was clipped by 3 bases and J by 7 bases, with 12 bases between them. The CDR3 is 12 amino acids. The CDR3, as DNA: TGCAGCGTTGATTACATCACGGGTGAAGCTTTCTTT. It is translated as CSVDYITGEAFF.

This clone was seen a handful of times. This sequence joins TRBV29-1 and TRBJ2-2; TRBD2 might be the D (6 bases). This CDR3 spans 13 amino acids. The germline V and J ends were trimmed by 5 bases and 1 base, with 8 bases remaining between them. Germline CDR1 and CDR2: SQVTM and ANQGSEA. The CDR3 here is CSVMRENTGELFF. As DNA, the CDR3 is TGCAGCGTTATGCGGGAGAACACCGGGGAGCTGTTTTTT.

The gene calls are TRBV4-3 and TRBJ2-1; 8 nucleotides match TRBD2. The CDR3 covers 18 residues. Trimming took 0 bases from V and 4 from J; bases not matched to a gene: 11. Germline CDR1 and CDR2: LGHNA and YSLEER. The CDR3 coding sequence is TGCGCCAGCAGCCAAGATTGGGCCGGCGGGGGGATGTACAATGAGCAGTTCTTC. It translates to CASSQDWAGGGMYNEQFF.

CDR3 nucleotide sequence: TGTGCCAGCAGTTTATGGGGCAGGCGGGGCTCTAATAAAATGAACACTGAAGCTTTCTTT. It is translated as CASSLWGRRGSNKMNTEAFF. The chain couples TRBV28 to TRBJ1-1, with D tentatively TRBD1 (5 bases). Germline V gene data show CDR1 as MDHEN and CDR2 as SYDVKM. CDR3 size: 20 residues. V dropped 0 bases and J dropped 0 bases, with 23 bases sitting between them.

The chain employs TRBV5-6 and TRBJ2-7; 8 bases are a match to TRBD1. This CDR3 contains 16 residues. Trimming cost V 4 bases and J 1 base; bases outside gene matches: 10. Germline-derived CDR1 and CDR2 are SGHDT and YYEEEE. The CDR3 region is CASSPGTGSRSYEQYF. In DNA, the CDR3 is TGTGCCAGCAGCCCCGGGACAGGAAGCAGATCCTACGAGCAGTACTTC. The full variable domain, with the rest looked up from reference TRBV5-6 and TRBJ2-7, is DAGVTQSPTHLIKTRGQQVTLRCSPKSGHDTVSWYQQALGQGPQFIFQYYEEEERQRGNFPDRFSGHQFPNYSSELNVNALLLGDSALYLCASSPGTGSRSYEQYFGPGTRLTVT.

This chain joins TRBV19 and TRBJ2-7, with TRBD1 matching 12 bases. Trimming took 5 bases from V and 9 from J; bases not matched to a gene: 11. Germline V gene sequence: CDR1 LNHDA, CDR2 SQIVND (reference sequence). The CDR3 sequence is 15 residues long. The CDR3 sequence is CASSARDRGRWGQYF. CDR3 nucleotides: TGTGCCAGTAGTGCCCGGGACAGGGGGCGCTGGGGGCAGTACTTC. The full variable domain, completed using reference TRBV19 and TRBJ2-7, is DGGITQSPKYLFRKEGQNVTLSCEQNLNHDAMYWYRQDPGQGLRLIYYSQIVNDFQKGDIAEGYSVSREKKESFPLTVTSAQKNPTAFYLCASSARDRGRWGQYFGPGTRLTVT.

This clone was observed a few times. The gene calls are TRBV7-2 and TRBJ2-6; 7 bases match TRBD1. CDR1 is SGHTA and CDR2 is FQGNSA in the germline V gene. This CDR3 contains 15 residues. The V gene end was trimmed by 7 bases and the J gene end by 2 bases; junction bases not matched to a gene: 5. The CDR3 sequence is CASTRDRAGANVLTF. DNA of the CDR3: TGTGCCAGCACCCGAGACAGGGCTGGGGCCAACGTCCTGACTTTC.

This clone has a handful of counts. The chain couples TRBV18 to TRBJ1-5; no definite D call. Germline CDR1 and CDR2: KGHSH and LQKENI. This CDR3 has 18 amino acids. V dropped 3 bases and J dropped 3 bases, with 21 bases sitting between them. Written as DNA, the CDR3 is TGTGCCAGCTCACCTCCGGGTCAGGACTTCCTTACCAATCAGCCCCAGCATTTT. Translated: CASSPPGQDFLTNQPQHF.

The DNA of the CDR3 is TGTGCCAGCTCTTTACAGGGTCGGAACACTGAAGCTTTCTTT. Translation gives CASSLQGRNTEAFF. The gene calls are TRBV27 and TRBJ1-1; D possibly corresponds to TRBD1 (6 bases). Germline values: CDR1 MNHEY, CDR2 SMNVEV (reference sequence). Trimming left V 8 bases short and J 1 base short, with 14 bases between. The CDR3 is 14 amino acids.

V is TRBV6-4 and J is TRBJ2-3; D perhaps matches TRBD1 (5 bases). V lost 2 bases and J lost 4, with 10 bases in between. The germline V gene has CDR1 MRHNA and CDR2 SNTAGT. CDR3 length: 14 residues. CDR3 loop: CASSDGARPDTQYF. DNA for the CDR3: TGTGCCAGCAGTGACGGGGCTAGACCAGATACGCAGTATTTT.

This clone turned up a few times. CDR3 protein: CASSQTIGQPQHF. For the CDR3, the DNA is TGCGCCAGCAGCCAGACTATTGGTCAGCCCCAGCATTTT. This sequence joins TRBV4-1 and TRBJ1-5; D gene ambiguous. Deletions cut 3 bases from V and 6 bases from J, with 9 bases between. Germline V lookup: CDR1 MGHRA, CDR2 YSYEKL. The CDR3 totals 13 residues.

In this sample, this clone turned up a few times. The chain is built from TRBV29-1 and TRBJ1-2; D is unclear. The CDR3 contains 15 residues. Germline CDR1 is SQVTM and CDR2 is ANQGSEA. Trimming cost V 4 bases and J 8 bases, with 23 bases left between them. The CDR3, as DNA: TGCAGCGTTGCCTTAGTGGGCAGATTCCTCGAGGGCTACACCTTC. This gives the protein CSVALVGRFLEGYTF.

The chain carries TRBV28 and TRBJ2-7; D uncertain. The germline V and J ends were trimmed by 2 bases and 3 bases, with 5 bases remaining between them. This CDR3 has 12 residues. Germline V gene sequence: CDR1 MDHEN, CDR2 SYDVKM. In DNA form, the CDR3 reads TGTGCCAGCAGTTTACCAGGCTACGAGCAGTACTTC. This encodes CASSLPGYEQYF.

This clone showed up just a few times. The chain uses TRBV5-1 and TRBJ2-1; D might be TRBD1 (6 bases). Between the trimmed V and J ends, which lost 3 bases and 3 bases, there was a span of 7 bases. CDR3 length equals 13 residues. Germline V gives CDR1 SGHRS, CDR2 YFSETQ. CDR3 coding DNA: TGCGCCAGCAGCTCGACAGGCTACAATGAGCAGTTCTTC. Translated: CASSSTGYNEQFF.

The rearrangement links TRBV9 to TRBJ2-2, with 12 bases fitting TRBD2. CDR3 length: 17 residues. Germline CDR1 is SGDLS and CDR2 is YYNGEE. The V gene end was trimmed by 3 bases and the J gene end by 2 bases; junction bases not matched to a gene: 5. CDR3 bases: TGTGCCAGCAGCGCCCGACTAGCGGGGGATAACACCGGGGAGCTGTTTTTT. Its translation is CASSARLAGDNTGELFF.

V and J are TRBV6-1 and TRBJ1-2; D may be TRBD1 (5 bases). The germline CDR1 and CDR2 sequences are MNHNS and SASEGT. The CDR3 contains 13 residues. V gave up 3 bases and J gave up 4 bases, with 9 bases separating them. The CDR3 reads CASSEGLLYGYTF. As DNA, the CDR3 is TGTGCCAGCAGTGAGGGACTCCTCTATGGCTACACCTTC.

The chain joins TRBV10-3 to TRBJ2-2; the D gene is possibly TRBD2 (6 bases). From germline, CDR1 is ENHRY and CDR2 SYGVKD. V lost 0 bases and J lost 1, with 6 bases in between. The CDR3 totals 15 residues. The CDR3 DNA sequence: TGTGCCATCAGTGAGTCGGAGGGGAACACCGGGGAGCTGTTTTTT. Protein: CAISESEGNTGELFF.

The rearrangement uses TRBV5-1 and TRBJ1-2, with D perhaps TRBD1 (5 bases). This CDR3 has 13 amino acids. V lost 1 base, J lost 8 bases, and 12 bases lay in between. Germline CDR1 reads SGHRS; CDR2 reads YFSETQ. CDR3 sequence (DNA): TGCGCCAGCAGCTTGAGGGATTCAGGGGGCTACACCTTC. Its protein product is CASSLRDSGGYTF.

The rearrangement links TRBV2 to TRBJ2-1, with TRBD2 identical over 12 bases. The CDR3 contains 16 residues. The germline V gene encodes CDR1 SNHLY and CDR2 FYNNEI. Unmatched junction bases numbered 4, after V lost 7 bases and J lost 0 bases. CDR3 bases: TGTGCCAGCACGACTAGCGGGGGAAGCTCCTACAATGAGCAGTTCTTC. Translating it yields CASTTSGGSSYNEQFF. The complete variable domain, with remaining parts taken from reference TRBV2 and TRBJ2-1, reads EPEVTQTPSHQVTQMGQEVILRCVPISNHLYFYWYRQILGQKVEFLVSFYNNEISEKSEIFDDQFSVERPDGSNFTLKIRSTKLEDSAMYFCASTTSGGSSYNEQFFGPGTRLTVL.

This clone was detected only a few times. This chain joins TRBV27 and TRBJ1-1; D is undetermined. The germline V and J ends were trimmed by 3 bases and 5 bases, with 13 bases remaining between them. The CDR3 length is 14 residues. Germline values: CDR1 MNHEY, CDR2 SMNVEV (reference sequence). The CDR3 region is CASSFPGRSTEAFF. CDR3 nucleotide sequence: TGTGCCAGCAGTTTTCCAGGCAGGTCGACTGAAGCTTTCTTT.

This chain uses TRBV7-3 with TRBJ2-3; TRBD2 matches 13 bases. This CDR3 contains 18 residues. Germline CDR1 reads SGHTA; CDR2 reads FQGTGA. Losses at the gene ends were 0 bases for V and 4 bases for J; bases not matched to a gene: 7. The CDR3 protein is CASSLTGTSGGASDTQYF. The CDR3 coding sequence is TGTGCCAGCAGCTTAACGGGCACTAGCGGGGGGGCCTCAGATACGCAGTATTTT.

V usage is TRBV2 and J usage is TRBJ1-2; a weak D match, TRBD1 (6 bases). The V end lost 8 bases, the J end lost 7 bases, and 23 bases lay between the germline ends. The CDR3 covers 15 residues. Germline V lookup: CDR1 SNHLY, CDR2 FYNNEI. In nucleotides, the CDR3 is TGTGCCAGCTACGACACAGGGAGTGAGAAGGGTGGCTACACCTTC. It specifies CASYDTGSEKGGYTF.

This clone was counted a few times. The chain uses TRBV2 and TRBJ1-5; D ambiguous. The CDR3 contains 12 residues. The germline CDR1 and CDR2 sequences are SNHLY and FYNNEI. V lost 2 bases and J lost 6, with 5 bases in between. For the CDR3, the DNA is TGTGCCAGCAGTGAAACGGGTCAGCCCCAGCATTTT. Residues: CASSETGQPQHF.

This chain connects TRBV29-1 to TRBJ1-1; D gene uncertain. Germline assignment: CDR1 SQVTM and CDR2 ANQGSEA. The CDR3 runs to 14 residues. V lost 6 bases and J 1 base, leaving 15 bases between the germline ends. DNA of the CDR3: TGCAGCGTCACAAACAGAAACCGGAACACTGAAGCTTTCTTT. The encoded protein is CSVTNRNRNTEAFF.

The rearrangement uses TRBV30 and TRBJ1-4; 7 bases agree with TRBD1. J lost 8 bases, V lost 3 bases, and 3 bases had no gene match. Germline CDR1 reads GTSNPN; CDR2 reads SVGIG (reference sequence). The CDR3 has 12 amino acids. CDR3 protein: CAWRTGREKLFF. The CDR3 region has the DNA TGTGCCTGGAGGACAGGGAGGGAAAAACTGTTTTTT.

The CDR3 region is CASSLATTNTGELFF. For the CDR3, the DNA is TGTGCCAGCAGCTTAGCCACAACGAACACCGGGGAGCTGTTTTTT. The genes are TRBV7-2 and TRBJ2-2, with unresolved D. Germline assignment: CDR1 SGHTA and CDR2 FQGNSA. Trimming removed 0 bases at V and 0 bases at J, with 5 bases between. The CDR3 has 15 amino acids.

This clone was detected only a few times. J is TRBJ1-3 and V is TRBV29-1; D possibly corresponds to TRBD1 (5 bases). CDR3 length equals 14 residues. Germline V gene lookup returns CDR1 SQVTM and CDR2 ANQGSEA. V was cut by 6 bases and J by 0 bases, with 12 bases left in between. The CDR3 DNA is TGCAGCGTCGTTGACAGCCTCTCTGGAAACACCATATATTTT. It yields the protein CSVVDSLSGNTIYF.

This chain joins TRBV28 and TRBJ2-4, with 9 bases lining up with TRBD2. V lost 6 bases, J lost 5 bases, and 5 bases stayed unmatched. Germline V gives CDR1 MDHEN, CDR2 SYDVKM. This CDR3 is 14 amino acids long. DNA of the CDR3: TGTGCCAGCAGATACCTAGCGGGGCAAAACATTCAGTACTTC. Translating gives CASRYLAGQNIQYF.